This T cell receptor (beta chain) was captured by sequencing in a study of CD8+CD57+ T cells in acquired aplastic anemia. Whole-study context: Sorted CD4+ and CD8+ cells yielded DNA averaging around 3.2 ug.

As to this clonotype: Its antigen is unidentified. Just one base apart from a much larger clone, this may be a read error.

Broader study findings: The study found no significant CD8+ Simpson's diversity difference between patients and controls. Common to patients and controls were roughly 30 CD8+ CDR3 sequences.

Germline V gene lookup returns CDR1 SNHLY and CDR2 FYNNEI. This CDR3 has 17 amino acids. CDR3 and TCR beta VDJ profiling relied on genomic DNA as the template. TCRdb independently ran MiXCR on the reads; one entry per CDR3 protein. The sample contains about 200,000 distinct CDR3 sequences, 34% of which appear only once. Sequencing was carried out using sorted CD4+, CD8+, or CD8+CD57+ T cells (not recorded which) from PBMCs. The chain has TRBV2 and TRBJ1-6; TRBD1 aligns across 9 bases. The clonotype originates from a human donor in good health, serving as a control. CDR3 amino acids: CARRGPGQGKYNSPLHF. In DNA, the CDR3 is TGTGCCCGCAGAGGCCCGGGACAGGGAAAATATAATTCACCCCTCCACTTT.